Below are 32 T cell receptor beta chains sequenced from a single sample in a study of CD8+CD57+ T cells in acquired aplastic anemia. The template used for profiling TCR beta VDJ and CDR3 was genomic DNA. A single record per CDR3 protein comes from TCRdb applying MiXCR to the reads. Of under 250,000 distinct CDR3 sequences in the sample, approximately 50% were seen once. Those patients picked for sequencing had displayed CD8+CD57+ cell expansion on flow cytometry. Specimen: sorted CD4+, CD8+, or CD8+CD57+ T cells (not recorded which) from PBMCs. These receptors all stem from a human donor with aplastic anemia.

The chain has TRBV7-2 and TRBJ1-5; TRBD1 agrees at 11 bases. V trimming: 0 bases; J trimming: 7 bases; junction bases outside the gene matches: 5. Germline V gene data show CDR1 as SGHTA and CDR2 as FQGNSA. The CDR3 spans 16 residues. The CDR3 spells CASSLAGTGGEQPQHF. CDR3 coding DNA: TGTGCCAGCAGCTTAGCGGGGACAGGGGGTGAGCAGCCCCAGCATTTT.

This clonotype was seen more than once but under ten times. The genes are TRBV6-5 and TRBJ1-2; 7 bases line up with TRBD1. This CDR3 spans 13 amino acids. Germline V gene lookup returns CDR1 MNHEY and CDR2 SVGAGI. V trimming: 5 bases; J trimming: 7 bases; junction bases outside the gene matches: 7. The CDR3 DNA reads as TGTGCCAGCAGTGCCACAGGGGTAGGTGGCTACACCTTC. It yields the protein CASSATGVGGYTF.

The V call is TRBV5-1, the J call TRBJ1-1; D may be TRBD1 (5 bases). Between the trimmed V and J ends, which lost 2 bases and 5 bases, there was a span of 16 bases. CDR1 and CDR2 from the germline V gene are SGHRS and YFSETQ. CDR3 length equals 15 residues. The CDR3 region has the DNA TGCGCCAGCAGCTTCGACAGCCCCGTTGGGACTGAAGCTTTCTTT. This sequence encodes CASSFDSPVGTEAFF.

This chain uses TRBV5-4 with TRBJ1-5; TRBD1 agrees at 7 bases. This CDR3 comprises 14 residues. V lost 3 bases to trimming and J lost 5 bases; unmatched junction nucleotides: 5. Germline V CDR1 and CDR2: SGHNT, YYREEE (reference sequence). The CDR3 sequence is CASSSRQGDQPQHF. CDR3 DNA: TGTGCCAGCAGCTCAAGACAGGGCGATCAGCCCCAGCATTTT.

This clonotype came up once. This chain connects TRBV19 to TRBJ2-1, with TRBD2 identical over 12 bases. V shed 5 bases and J 6 bases; nucleotides not matched to a gene: 8. The CDR3 spans 16 residues. In germline, CDR1 is LNHDA, CDR2 SQIVND (reference sequence). CDR3 protein: CASSGRTSGVLNEQFF. The CDR3 region has the DNA TGTGCCAGTAGTGGGCGGACTAGCGGGGTTCTCAATGAGCAGTTCTTC. Full variable domain (rest looked up from reference TRBV19 and TRBJ2-1): DGGITQSPKYLFRKEGQNVTLSCEQNLNHDAMYWYRQDPGQGLRLIYYSQIVNDFQKGDIAEGYSVSREKKESFPLTVTSAQKNPTAFYLCASSGRTSGVLNEQFFGPGTRLTVL.

This clonotype turned up a few times. A read error is likely, as this CDR3 ends without the conserved phenylalanine or tryptophan. V usage is TRBV7-9 and J usage is TRBJ2-1, with no clear D. Trimming stripped 5 bases from V and 0 bases from J, with 11 bases between. This CDR3 has 15 amino acids. CDR1 is SEHNR and CDR2 is FQNEAQ in the germline V gene (reference sequence). This CDR3 reads CASSALGSSYNEQFR. CDR3 nucleotide sequence: TGTGCCAGCAGCGCGTTGGGTAGCTCCTACAATGAGCAGTTCAGG.

The rearrangement links TRBV20-1 to TRBJ1-3; D is unclear. The germline V gene has CDR1 DFQATT and CDR2 SNEGSKA (reference sequence). The CDR3 consists of 13 residues. V was clipped by 2 bases and J by 0 bases, with 5 bases between them. The CDR3 here is CSARTLSGNTIYF. In DNA, the CDR3 is TGCAGTGCTAGAACCCTCTCTGGAAACACCATATATTTT.

V gene TRBV5-4 combines with J gene TRBJ2-1; no reliable D call. CDR3 length equals 13 residues. V gave up 4 bases and J gave up 7 bases, with 12 bases separating them. From germline, CDR1 is SGHNT and CDR2 YYREEE (reference sequence). The CDR3 coding sequence is TGTGCCAGCAGCGTACGAGCGAGGAATGAGCAGTTCTTC. Amino acid sequence: CASSVRARNEQFF.

This clonotype was observed many times. The chain uses TRBV20-1 and TRBJ2-7, with 8 bases identical to TRBD1. This CDR3 has 19 amino acids. J gave up 0 bases and V 1 base, and 17 bases lay outside the gene matches. Germline V gene lookup returns CDR1 DFQATT and CDR2 SNEGSKA (reference sequence). CDR3 in amino acids: CSARGAGGGRQASSYEQYF. In nucleotides, the CDR3 is TGCAGTGCTAGAGGGGCAGGGGGCGGACGGCAGGCTAGCTCCTACGAGCAGTACTTC.

The rearrangement joins TRBV7-9 to TRBJ2-5; 7 bases line up with TRBD1. V dropped 4 bases and J dropped 1; count of bases not matched to a gene: 3. This CDR3 is 14 amino acids long. Germline assignment: CDR1 SEHNR and CDR2 FQNEAQ (reference sequence). The CDR3 sequence: CASSYRDSQETQYF. The CDR3 nucleotides are TGTGCCAGCAGCTACCGGGACAGCCAAGAGACCCAGTACTTC.

This clonotype was detected only a few times. This chain connects TRBV30 to TRBJ2-7; the D gene could be TRBD1 or TRBD2 (5 bases each). This CDR3 region has 13 residues. V gave up 4 bases and J gave up 1 base, with 11 bases separating them. Looked up from germline, CDR1 is GTSNPN and CDR2 is SVGIG (reference sequence). The CDR3 loop reads CAWNAGSSYEQYF. The DNA for the CDR3 is TGTGCCTGGAACGCAGGGAGTTCCTACGAGCAGTACTTC.

Regarding this clonotype: Possible read error: a much larger clone is one base away. V and J are TRBV19 and TRBJ2-3; D gene unclear. This CDR3 has 14 residues. The germline V gene has CDR1 LNHDA and CDR2 SQIVND (reference sequence). Trimming pared 8 bases from V and 4 bases from J, leaving 16 bases between. CDR3 sequence: CASGLFIYPDTQYF. The CDR3 nucleotides are TGTGCCAGTGGTTTGTTTATATATCCAGATACGCAGTATTTT.

The chain uses TRBV19 and TRBJ1-2, with D unresolved. Germline lookup yields CDR1 LNHDA and CDR2 SQIVND (reference sequence). The CDR3 contains 12 residues. Trimming removed 9 bases at V and 4 bases at J, with 12 bases between. CDR3 protein: CASSCRTYGYTF. DNA for the CDR3: TGTGCCAGCAGTTGTCGGACCTATGGCTACACCTTC.

This clonotype appeared a few times. With a much larger clone just one base away, this may be a read error. This chain uses TRBV7-9 with TRBJ2-7; D remains ambiguous. CDR3 length: 13 amino acids. The germline CDR1 and CDR2 sequences are SEHNR and FQNEAQ (reference sequence). The CDR3 region is CTSSLEDSYEQYF. In nucleotides, the CDR3 is TGTACCAGCAGCTTAGAGGATTCCTACGAGCAGTACTTC.

This chain links TRBV6-1 with TRBJ2-3, with D perhaps TRBD2 (6 bases). CDR1 MNHNS and CDR2 SASEGT come from the germline V gene. The CDR3 runs 14 residues. With 6 bases removed from V and 6 bases from J, the gap between germline ends came to 16 bases. The CDR3: CASSPWGDRDTQYF. The DNA of the CDR3 is TGTGCCAGCAGCCCCTGGGGGGACCGGGATACGCAGTATTTT.

This clonotype showed up many times. The chain links TRBV7-9 to TRBJ2-2, with 10 bases lining up with TRBD2. Germline CDR1 and CDR2: SEHNR and FQNEAQ (reference sequence). V dropped 5 bases and J dropped 0; count of bases not matched to a gene: 3. The CDR3 consists of 16 residues. CDR3 nucleotide sequence: TGTGCCAGCAGCCTAACTAGCGGGGCGAACACCGGGGAGCTGTTTTTT. Its translation is CASSLTSGANTGELFF.

The V and J genes are TRBV29-1 and TRBJ1-1; D remains ambiguous. V shed 8 bases and J shed 5 bases, with 12 bases lying between them. Germline loops: CDR1 SQVTM, CDR2 ANQGSEA. The CDR3 totals 11 residues. For the CDR3, the DNA is TGCAGCTCCGGGCCGAGAACTGAAGCTTTCTTT. Residues: CSSGPRTEAFF.

This clonotype was detected only a few times. J is TRBJ2-2 and V is TRBV20-1, with TRBD2 matching 12 bases. The CDR3 contains 16 residues. V lost 2 bases to trimming and J lost 2 bases; unmatched junction nucleotides: 3. Looked up from germline, CDR1 is DFQATT and CDR2 is SNEGSKA (reference sequence). CDR3 loop: CSARSLAGGNTGELFF. The CDR3, as DNA: TGCAGTGCTAGATCACTAGCGGGGGGCAACACCGGGGAGCTGTTTTTT.

The chain has TRBV19 and TRBJ1-6; D is possibly TRBD1 (6 bases). Per the germline V gene, CDR1 is LNHDA and CDR2 is SQIVND (reference sequence). Deletions cut 1 base from V and 7 bases from J, with 14 bases between. The CDR3 consists of 16 residues. The CDR3 is CASSIGSQGLNSPLHF. For the CDR3, the DNA is TGTGCCAGTAGTATAGGCTCACAGGGCCTCAATTCACCCCTCCACTTT. The full variable domain, with the rest looked up from reference TRBV19 and TRBJ1-6, is DGGITQSPKYLFRKEGQNVTLSCEQNLNHDAMYWYRQDPGQGLRLIYYSQIVNDFQKGDIAEGYSVSREKKESFPLTVTSAQKNPTAFYLCASSIGSQGLNSPLHFGNGTRLTVT.

The chain recombines TRBV29-1 with TRBJ1-2; D gene uncertain. Trimming took 7 bases from V and 10 from J, leaving 19 bases between them. CDR1 is SQVTM and CDR2 is ANQGSEA in the germline V gene. CDR3 length: 12 residues. This CDR3 is CSAKEGSWYYTF. DNA for the CDR3: TGCAGCGCAAAGGAGGGAAGTTGGTACTACACCTTC.

This sequence joins TRBV7-9 and TRBJ2-5; TRBD1 or TRBD2 may be the D gene (5 bases each). Germline V CDR1 and CDR2: SEHNR, FQNEAQ (reference sequence). The CDR3 runs 16 residues. Trimming took 5 bases from V and 5 from J, leaving 21 bases between them. The CDR3, as DNA: TGTGCCAGCAGCCCTGCCCTCAGTGGGGGTTATGAGACCCAGTACTTC. Its protein is CASSPALSGGYETQYF.

This clonotype was seen only a few times. At one end the junction does not follow the germline gene, possibly because of a read error. The J gene is TRBJ2-1, the V gene TRBV2; a weak D match, TRBD2 (5 bases). The CDR3 length is 16 residues. Germline CDR1 and CDR2: SNHLY and FYNNEI. CDR3 loop: CASRETGPSSYDEQFF. The CDR3 DNA reads TGTGCCAGCAGAGAGACCGGGCCTAGCTCCTACGATGAGCAGTTCTTC.

The J gene is TRBJ2-7, the V gene TRBV29-1; 7 nucleotides match TRBD2. The junction had 8 bases not matched to a gene; V was cut back by 5 bases and J by 4 bases. Germline CDR1 reads SQVTM; CDR2 reads ANQGSEA. This CDR3 comprises 13 residues. The chain's CDR3 is CSVRWGGRYEQYF. Written as DNA, the CDR3 is TGCAGCGTTCGGTGGGGGGGACGTTACGAGCAGTACTTC.

The chain joins TRBV25-1 to TRBJ2-7; D might be TRBD2 (6 bases). V was pared by 3 bases and J by 5 bases, with 11 bases between. This CDR3 spans 13 amino acids. The germline V gene has CDR1 MGHDK and CDR2 SYGVNS. The CDR3 region has the DNA TGTGCCAGCAGTGAGGGGGGTGGGGACGAGCAGTACTTC. The encoded protein is CASSEGGGDEQYF.

The V gene is TRBV20-1, the J gene TRBJ1-2; D not resolved. The CDR3 loop spans 10 amino acids. The V gene lost 3 bases and the J gene lost 1 base, with 0 bases spanning the gap. The germline CDR1 and CDR2 sequences are DFQATT and SNEGSKA (reference sequence). The CDR3 reads CSASNYGYTF. The CDR3 coding sequence is TGCAGTGCTAGTAACTATGGCTACACCTTC.

This clonotype was picked up many times. The chain has TRBV7-8 and TRBJ2-7; D unclear. Trimming took 4 bases from V and 6 from J, leaving 7 bases between them. The germline V gene encodes CDR1 SGHVS and CDR2 FQNEAQ. The CDR3 runs 11 residues. The CDR3: CASSSSTEQYF. Here the CDR3 DNA reads TGTGCCAGCAGCTCAAGTACCGAGCAGTACTTC.

Details on this clonotype: A clone one base away is much larger, so this may be a read error. The chain employs TRBV7-9 and TRBJ2-7, with 7 bases that match TRBD1. The germline CDR1 and CDR2 sequences are SEHNR and FQNEAQ (reference sequence). This CDR3 has 14 residues. V was pared by 1 base and J by 2 bases, with 2 bases of the junction left unmatched. For the CDR3, the DNA is TGTGCCAGCAGCTTAGTACAGGGGACCTACGAGCAGTACTTC. Protein: CASSLVQGTYEQYF.

This clonotype was seen only once. J is TRBJ2-1 and V is TRBV7-2; 11 bases are shared with TRBD2. The V segment lost 5 bases and the J segment 7 bases; nucleotides outside the gene matches: 7. Germline assignment: CDR1 SGHTA and CDR2 FQGNSA. The CDR3 is 15 residues long. CDR3 coding DNA: TGTGCCAGCAGCATTAGCGGGAGGGCCGTAAATGAGCAGTTCTTC. Protein product: CASSISGRAVNEQFF.

This chain links TRBV25-1 with TRBJ1-6; D call uncertain. The CDR3 consists of 16 residues. Germline loops: CDR1 MGHDK, CDR2 SYGVNS. The ends were cut back, 6 bases at V and 7 bases at J, with 19 bases in the middle. The chain's CDR3 is CASRVPGRDRNSPLHF. The CDR3 coding sequence is TGTGCCAGCAGAGTCCCGGGGAGGGATAGGAATTCACCCCTCCACTTT.

This chain connects TRBV9 to TRBJ1-4, with D hard to call. Germline-derived CDR1 and CDR2 are SGDLS and YYNGEE. V was clipped by 1 base and J by 4 bases, with 8 bases between them. The CDR3 runs 14 residues. The CDR3: CASSVSGNNEKLFF. The CDR3 DNA is TGTGCCAGCAGCGTATCCGGGAATAATGAAAAACTGTTTTTT.

The chain employs TRBV4-3 and TRBJ2-5; the match to TRBD1 covers 8 bases. The junction had 9 bases not matched to a gene; V was cut back by 0 bases and J by 3 bases. Per germline, CDR1 LGHNA and CDR2 YSLEER. CDR3 length equals 17 residues. CDR3 residues: CASSQDSRDRRKETQYF. The CDR3 region has the DNA TGCGCCAGCAGCCAAGATTCCAGGGACAGGCGGAAAGAGACCCAGTACTTC.

This clonotype appeared once. J is TRBJ2-3 and V is TRBV20-1; D unresolved. Per the germline V gene, CDR1 is DFQATT and CDR2 is SNEGSKA (reference sequence). CDR3 length equals 12 residues. V was shortened by 3 bases and J by 2 bases, with 6 bases between the two germline ends. As DNA, the CDR3 is TGCAGTGCTAGGGCCGTCACAGATACGCAGTATTTT. This codes for CSARAVTDTQYF.